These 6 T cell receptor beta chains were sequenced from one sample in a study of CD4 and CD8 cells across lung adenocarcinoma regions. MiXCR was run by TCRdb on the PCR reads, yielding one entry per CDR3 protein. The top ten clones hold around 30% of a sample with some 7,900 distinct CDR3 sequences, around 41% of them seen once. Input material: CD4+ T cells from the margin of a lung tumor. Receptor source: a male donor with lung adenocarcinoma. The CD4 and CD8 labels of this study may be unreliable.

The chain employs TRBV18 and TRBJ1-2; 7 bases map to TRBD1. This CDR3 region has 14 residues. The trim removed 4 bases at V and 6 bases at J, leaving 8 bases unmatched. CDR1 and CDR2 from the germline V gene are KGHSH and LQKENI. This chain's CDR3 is CASSLDGTADGYTF. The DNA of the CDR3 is TGTGCCAGCTCACTAGACGGGACAGCCGATGGCTACACCTTC.

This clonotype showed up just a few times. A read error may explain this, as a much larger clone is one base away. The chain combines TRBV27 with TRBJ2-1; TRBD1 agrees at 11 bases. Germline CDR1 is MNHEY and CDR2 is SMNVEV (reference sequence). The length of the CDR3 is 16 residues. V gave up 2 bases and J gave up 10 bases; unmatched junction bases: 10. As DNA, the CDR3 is TGTGCCAGCAGTTTAGCACCGGGACAGGGGGGCTACGAGCAGTTCTTC. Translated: CASSLAPGQGGYEQFF.

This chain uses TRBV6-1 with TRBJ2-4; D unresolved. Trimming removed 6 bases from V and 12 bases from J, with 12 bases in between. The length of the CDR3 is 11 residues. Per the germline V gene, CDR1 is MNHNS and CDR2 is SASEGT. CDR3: CASRAKETQYF. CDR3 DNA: TGTGCCAGCAGAGCCAAAGAAACTCAGTACTTC.

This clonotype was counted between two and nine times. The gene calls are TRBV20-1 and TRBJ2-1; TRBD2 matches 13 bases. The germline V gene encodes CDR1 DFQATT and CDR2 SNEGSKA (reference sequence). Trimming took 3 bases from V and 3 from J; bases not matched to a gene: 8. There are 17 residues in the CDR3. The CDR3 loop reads CSASSGTSGKFYNEQFF. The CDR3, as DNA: TGCAGTGCTAGTTCCGGGACTAGCGGGAAGTTCTACAATGAGCAGTTCTTC.

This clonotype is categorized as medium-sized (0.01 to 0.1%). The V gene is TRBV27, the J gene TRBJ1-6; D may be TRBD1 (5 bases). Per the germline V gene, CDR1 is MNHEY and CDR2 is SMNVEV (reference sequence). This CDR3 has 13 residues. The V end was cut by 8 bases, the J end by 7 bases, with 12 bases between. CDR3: CASGTRENSPLHF. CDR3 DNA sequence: TGTGCCAGCGGGACCAGGGAGAATTCACCCCTCCACTTT.

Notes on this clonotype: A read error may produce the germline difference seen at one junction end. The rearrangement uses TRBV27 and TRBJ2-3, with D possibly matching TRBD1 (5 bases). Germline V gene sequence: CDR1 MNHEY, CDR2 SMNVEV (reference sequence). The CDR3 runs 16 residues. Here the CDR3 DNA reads TGTGTCAGCAGTTTATTGGGGCAGTCTGCGAAAGATACTCAGTATTTT. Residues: CVSSLLGQSAKDTQYF.